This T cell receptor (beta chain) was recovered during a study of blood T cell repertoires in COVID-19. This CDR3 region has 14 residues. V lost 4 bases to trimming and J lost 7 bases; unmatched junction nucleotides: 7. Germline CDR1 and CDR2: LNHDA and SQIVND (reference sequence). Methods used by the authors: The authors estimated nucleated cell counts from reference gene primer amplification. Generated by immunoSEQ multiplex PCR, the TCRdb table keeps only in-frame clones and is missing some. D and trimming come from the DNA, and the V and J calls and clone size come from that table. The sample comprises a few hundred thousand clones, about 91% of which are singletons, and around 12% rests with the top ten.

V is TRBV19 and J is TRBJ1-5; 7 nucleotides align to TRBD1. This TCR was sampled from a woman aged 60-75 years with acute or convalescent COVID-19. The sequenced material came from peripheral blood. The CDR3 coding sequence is TGTGCCAGTAGTAGGACAGGTCCGGGGCAGCCCCAGCATTTT. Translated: CASSRTGPGQPQHF. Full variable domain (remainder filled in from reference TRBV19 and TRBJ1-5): DGGITQSPKYLFRKEGQNVTLSCEQNLNHDAMYWYRQDPGQGLRLIYYSQIVNDFQKGDIAEGYSVSREKKESFPLTVTSAQKNPTAFYLCASSRTGPGQPQHFGDGTRLSIL.